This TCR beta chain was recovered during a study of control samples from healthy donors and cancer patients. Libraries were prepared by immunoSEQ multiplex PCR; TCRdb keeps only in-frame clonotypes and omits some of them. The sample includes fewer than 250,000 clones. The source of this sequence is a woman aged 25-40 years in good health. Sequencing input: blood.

CDR3 region: CASSRKRAGYTF. The CDR3, as DNA: TGTGCCAGCAGCCGCAAACGGGCTGGCTACACCTTC. The V call is TRBV5-4, the J call TRBJ1-2; D unresolved. Trimming pared 4 bases from V and 7 bases from J, leaving 11 bases between. The germline gives CDR1 SGHNT, CDR2 YYREEE (reference sequence). This CDR3 is 12 amino acids long.